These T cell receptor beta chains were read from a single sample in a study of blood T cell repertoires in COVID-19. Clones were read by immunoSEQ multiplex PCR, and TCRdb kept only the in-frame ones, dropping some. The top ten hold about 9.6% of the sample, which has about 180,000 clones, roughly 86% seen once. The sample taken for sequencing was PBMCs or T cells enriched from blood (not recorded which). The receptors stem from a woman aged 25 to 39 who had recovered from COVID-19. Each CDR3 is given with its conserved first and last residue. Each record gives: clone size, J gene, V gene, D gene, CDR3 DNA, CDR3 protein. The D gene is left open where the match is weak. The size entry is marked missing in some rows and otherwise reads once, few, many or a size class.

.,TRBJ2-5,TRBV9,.,TGTGCCAGCAGCCGATCTGGGAGGGGGGCACAGACCCAGTACTTC,CASSRSGRGAQTQYF
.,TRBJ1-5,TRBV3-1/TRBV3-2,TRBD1,TGTGCCAGCAGCCGCGGGACAGGATATCAGCCCCAGCATTTT,CASSRGTGYQPQHF
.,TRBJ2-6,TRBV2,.,TGTGCCAGCAGTGAAGGGCTCTCTGGGGCCAACGTCCTGACTTTC,CASSEGLSGANVLTF
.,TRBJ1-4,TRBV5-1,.,TGCGCCAGCAGCTACGCAGGAGGGCAGAAACTGTTTTTT,CASSYAGGQKLFF
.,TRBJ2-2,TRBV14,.,TGTGCCAGCAGCCACCTGGGGAGTACCGGGGAGCTGTTTTTT,CASSHLGSTGELFF
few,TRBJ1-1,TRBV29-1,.,TGCAGCGTTGAAGCCGCAGGGATTGGAACTGAAGCTTTCTTT,CSVEAAGIGTEAFF
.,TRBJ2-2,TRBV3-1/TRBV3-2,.,TGTGCCAGCAGCCCCCATGACGCAGGCACCGGGGAGCTGTTTTTT,CASSPHDAGTGELFF
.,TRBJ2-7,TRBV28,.,TGTGCCAGTCGCGAGTCTTCATACGAGCAGTACTTC,CASRESSYEQYF
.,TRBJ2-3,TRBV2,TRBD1,TGTGCCAGCAGTGACGGCAGGGGGATTGGCACAGATACGCAGTATTTT,CASSDGRGIGTDTQYF
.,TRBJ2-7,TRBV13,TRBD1,TGTGCCAGCAGCAAGGGGACAGGGAATTCCTACGAGCAGTACTTC,CASSKGTGNSYEQYF
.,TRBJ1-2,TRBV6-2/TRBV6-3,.,TGTGCCAGCAGTTATGAGCGCTGGGGCTACACCTTC,CASSYERWGYTF
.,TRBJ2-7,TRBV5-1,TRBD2,TGCGCCAGCAGCTTGGCCGAAGCGCGGGAGCGGGGCGAGCAGTACTTC,CASSLAEARERGEQYF
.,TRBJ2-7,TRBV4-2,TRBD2,TGTGCCAGCAGCCAAGATGGGACTAGCGGGAGGCTGGAGCAGTACTTC,CASSQDGTSGRLEQYF
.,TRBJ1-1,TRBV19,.,TGTGCCAGTAGTATCCCGGACACGGGGGAACTCGACACTGAAGCTTTCTTT,CASSIPDTGELDTEAFF
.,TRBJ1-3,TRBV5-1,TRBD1,TGCGCCAGCAGCACCGGGACAGGGGTTATCACCATATATTTT,CASSTGTGVITIYF
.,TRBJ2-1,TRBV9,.,TGTGCCAGCAGCGTAGAGAGAGAGCAGTTCTTC,CASSVEREQFF